These 6 T cell receptor beta chains came from one sample sequenced in a study of cytomegalovirus exposure and HLA in healthy donors (dated by TCRdb to 2017 to 2019). The receptor library was made with the immunoSEQ multiplex PCR assay. A mixture of 60 forward primers for TCR Vbeta segments and 13 reverse primers for TCR Jbeta segments was used in the multiplex PCR. Drawn from immuneACCESS, this table holds only the in-frame rearrangements with V and J called that TCRdb kept. Clones are partly lost; checked studies trace under half to an unresolved V gene and leave the rest unexplained. The sample table holds about 160,000 clones, of which approximately 80% were seen once. The ten top clones hold approximately 2.4% of the sample. Source material: PBMCs. These receptors all come from a male donor in good health and CMV-seronegative.

This chain joins TRBV7-2 and TRBJ2-3, with 10 bases aligning to TRBD2. Germline assignment: CDR1 SGHTA and CDR2 FQGNSA. This CDR3 is built from 18 residues. The V gene end was trimmed by 4 bases and the J gene end by 4 bases; junction bases not matched to a gene: 14. CDR3 sequence reads: CASSSNTGTSAFPDTQYF. The CDR3, as DNA: TGTGCCAGCAGCTCAAATACCGGGACTAGCGCTTTCCCAGATACGCAGTATTTT.

V and J are TRBV4-3 and TRBJ1-2; no firm D call. Germline V lookup: CDR1 LGHNA, CDR2 YSLEER. The CDR3 has 15 residues. Trimming stripped 4 bases from V and 7 bases from J, with 19 bases between. CDR3 in DNA: TGCGCCAGCAGCCGTACAACCGCAGGAGGAACTGGCTACACCTTC. Its protein is CASSRTTAGGTGYTF.

A word on this clone: Since no conserved phenylalanine or tryptophan closes the CDR3, a read error is the likely cause. The V call is TRBV28, the J call TRBJ1-1; D gene ambiguous. This CDR3 has 11 amino acids. Germline CDR1 and CDR2: MDHEN and SYDVKM. The V end was cut by 3 bases, the J end by 7 bases, with 6 bases between. CDR3 residues: CASSFFYEAFL. CDR3 DNA sequence: TGTGCCAGCAGTTTTTTTTATGAAGCTTTCCTT.

The V call is TRBV7-9, the J call TRBJ2-3; unclear D gene. Germline V gene lookup returns CDR1 SEHNR and CDR2 FQNEAQ (reference sequence). The CDR3 is 15 amino acids. V shed 3 bases and J shed 4 bases, with 14 bases lying between them. The CDR3 DNA is TGTGCCAGCAGCTTCAGTGGGCTATCCGCAGATACGCAGTATTTT. The encoded protein is CASSFSGLSADTQYF. The whole variable domain, filled in from reference TRBV7-9 and TRBJ2-3, reads DTGVSQNPRHKITKRGQNVTFRCDPISEHNRLYWYRQTLGQGPEFLTYFQNEAQLEKSRLLSDRFSAERPKGSFSTLEIQRTEQGDSAMYLCASSFSGLSADTQYFGPGTRLTVL.

The chain recombines TRBV7-3 with TRBJ2-2, with 11 bases fitting TRBD2. The germline V gene has CDR1 SGHTA and CDR2 FQGTGA. The junction had 6 bases not matched to a gene; V was cut back by 5 bases and J by 4 bases. The CDR3 sequence is 16 residues long. CDR3 protein: CASSGGLAGGTGELFF. The CDR3 coding sequence is TGTGCCAGCAGCGGAGGACTAGCGGGTGGCACCGGGGAGCTGTTTTTT.

As to this clone: Within the sample, other DNA sequences also encode this same CDR3. The chain links TRBV4-1 to TRBJ2-1, with 8 bases identical to TRBD2. J lost 6 bases, V lost 2 bases, and 15 bases had no gene match. This CDR3 spans 18 amino acids. Germline V CDR1 and CDR2: MGHRA, YSYEKL. The CDR3, as DNA: TGCGCCAGCAGCCAACCGCTAGCGGGCTACAGAGGGGTCAATGAGCAGTTCTTC. It codes for CASSQPLAGYRGVNEQFF.